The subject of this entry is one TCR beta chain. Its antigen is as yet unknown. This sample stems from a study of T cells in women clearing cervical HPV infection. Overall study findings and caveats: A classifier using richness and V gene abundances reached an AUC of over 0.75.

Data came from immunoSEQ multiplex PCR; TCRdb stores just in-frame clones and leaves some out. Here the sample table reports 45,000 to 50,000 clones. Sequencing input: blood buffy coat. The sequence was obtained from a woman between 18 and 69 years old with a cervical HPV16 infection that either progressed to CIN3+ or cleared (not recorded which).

The CDR3 loop is CASSPSTGRTEAFF. Incomplete CDR3 DNA: TGTGCCAGCAGCCCGTCGACAGGGCGGACTGAA. The chain has TRBV5-5 and TRBJ1-1, with 7 bases aligning to TRBD1. The CDR3 end falls 3 residues outside the read, so it is completed with the germline J gene. This CDR3 contains 14 residues. V shed 4 bases, J shed 5 bases, and the junction held 8 bases outside the gene matches. In germline, CDR1 is SGHKS, CDR2 YYEKEE (reference sequence).